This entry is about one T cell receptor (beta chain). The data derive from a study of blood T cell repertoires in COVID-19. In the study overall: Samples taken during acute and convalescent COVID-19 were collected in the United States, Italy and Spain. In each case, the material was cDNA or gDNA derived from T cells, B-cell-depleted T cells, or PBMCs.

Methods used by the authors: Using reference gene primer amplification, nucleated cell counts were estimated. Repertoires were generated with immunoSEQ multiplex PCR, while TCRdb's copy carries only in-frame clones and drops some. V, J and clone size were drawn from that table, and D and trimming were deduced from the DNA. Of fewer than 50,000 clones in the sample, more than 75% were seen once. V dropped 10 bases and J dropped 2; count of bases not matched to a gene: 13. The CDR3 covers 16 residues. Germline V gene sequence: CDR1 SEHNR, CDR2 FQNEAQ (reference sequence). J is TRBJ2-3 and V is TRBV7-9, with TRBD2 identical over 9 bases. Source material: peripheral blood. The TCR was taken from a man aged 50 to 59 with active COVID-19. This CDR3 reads CATKPKKRGVTDTQYF. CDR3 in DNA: TGTGCCACCAAGCCCAAAAAGCGGGGGGTCACAGATACGCAGTATTTT.